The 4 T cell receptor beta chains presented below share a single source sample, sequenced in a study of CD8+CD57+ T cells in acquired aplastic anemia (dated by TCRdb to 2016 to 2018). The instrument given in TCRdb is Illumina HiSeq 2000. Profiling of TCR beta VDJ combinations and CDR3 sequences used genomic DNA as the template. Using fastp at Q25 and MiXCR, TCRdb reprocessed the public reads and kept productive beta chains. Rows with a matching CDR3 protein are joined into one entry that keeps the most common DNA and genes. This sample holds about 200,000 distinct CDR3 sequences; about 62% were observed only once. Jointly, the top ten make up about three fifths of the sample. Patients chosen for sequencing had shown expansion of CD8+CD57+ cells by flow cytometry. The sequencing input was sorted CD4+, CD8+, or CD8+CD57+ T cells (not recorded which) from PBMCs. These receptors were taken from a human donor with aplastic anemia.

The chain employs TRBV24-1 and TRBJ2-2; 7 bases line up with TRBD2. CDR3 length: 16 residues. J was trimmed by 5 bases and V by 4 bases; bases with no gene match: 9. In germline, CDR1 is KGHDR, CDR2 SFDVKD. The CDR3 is CATSDPGRGETGELFF. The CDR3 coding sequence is TGTGCCACCAGTGACCCTGGGAGGGGCGAGACCGGGGAGCTGTTTTTT.

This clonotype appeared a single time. CDR3 bases: TGCAGTGCTAAGGGGGGCGGGAGCTCCACAGATACGCAGTATTTT. The encoded protein is CSAKGGGSSTDTQYF. This chain links TRBV20-1 with TRBJ2-3; the D gene is possibly TRBD2 (7 bases). In germline, CDR1 is DFQATT, CDR2 SNEGSKA (reference sequence). The ends were cut back, 4 bases at V and 2 bases at J, with 16 bases in the middle. This CDR3 spans 15 amino acids.

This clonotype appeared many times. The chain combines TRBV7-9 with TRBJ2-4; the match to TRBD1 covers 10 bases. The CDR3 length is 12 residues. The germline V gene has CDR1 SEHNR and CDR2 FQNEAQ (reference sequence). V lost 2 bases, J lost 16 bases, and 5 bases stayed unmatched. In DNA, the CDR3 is TGTGCCAGCAGCTTAAATGGACAGGGGGGTTACTTC. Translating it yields CASSLNGQGGYF.

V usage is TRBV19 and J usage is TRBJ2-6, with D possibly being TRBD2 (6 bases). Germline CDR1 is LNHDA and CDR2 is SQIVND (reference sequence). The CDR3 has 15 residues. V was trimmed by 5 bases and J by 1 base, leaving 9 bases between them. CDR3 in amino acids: CASSDGGSGANVLTF. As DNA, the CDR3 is TGTGCCAGTAGTGATGGGGGGTCTGGGGCCAACGTCCTGACTTTC.